The 23 T cell receptor beta chains presented below share a single source sample, sequenced in a study of blood T cell repertoires in COVID-19. The table came from immunoSEQ multiplex PCR; TCRdb's copy has only in-frame clones and leaves some out. The data hold 95,000 to 130,000 clones, with approximately 80% observed a single time. Sequencing input: peripheral blood. The receptors were sampled from a man aged 70-80 years with active or convalescent COVID-19.

Many counts were recorded for this clone. The chain recombines TRBV27 with TRBJ2-7, with D possibly being TRBD1 (6 bases). Germline-derived CDR1 and CDR2 are MNHEY and SMNVEV (reference sequence). Trimming cost V 3 bases and J 2 bases, with 11 bases left between them. The CDR3 contains 14 residues. CDR3 in amino acids: CASSFRGRTYEQYF. The CDR3 DNA follows: TGTGCCAGCAGTTTCAGGGGCCGAACCTACGAGCAGTACTTC.

The chain recombines TRBV3-1 (or the pseudogene TRBV3-2) with TRBJ2-3; 12 positions agree with TRBD2. This CDR3 has 16 residues. Germline CDR1 and CDR2: LGHDT and YNNKEL (reference sequence). V dropped 4 bases and J dropped 3; count of bases not matched to a gene: 5. DNA for the CDR3: TGTGCCAGCAGCCGCCTAGCGGGGGGGGAGACAGATACGCAGTATTTT. Translating gives CASSRLAGGETDTQYF.

CDR3 protein: CASSVRGDEQFF. CDR3 DNA: TGTGCCAGCAGTGTCAGGGGCGATGAGCAGTTCTTC. This chain connects TRBV2 to TRBJ2-1; D possibly corresponds to TRBD1 (6 bases). V was shortened by 4 bases and J by 8 bases, with 9 bases between the two germline ends. CDR3 length: 12 amino acids. The germline CDR1 and CDR2 sequences are SNHLY and FYNNEI.

A few counts support this clone. The chain combines TRBV5-1 with TRBJ1-2; no firm D call. The CDR3 covers 15 residues. The germline CDR1 and CDR2 sequences are SGHRS and YFSETQ. V shed 4 bases and J shed 3 bases, with 16 bases lying between them. CDR3 sequence reads: CASSPSTRPDYGYTF. CDR3 nucleotide sequence: TGCGCCAGCAGCCCTTCGACAAGGCCCGACTATGGCTACACCTTC.

V gene TRBV3-1 (or the pseudogene TRBV3-2) combines with J gene TRBJ1-2; no firm D call. Trimming shortened V by 1 base and J by 3 bases, and 6 bases separated the two germline ends. The germline V gene has CDR1 LGHDT and CDR2 YNNKEL (reference sequence). This CDR3 spans 13 amino acids. The CDR3 coding sequence is TGTGCCAGCAGCCAAGCCAATGACTATGGCTACACCTTC. Encoded protein: CASSQANDYGYTF.

The genes are TRBV11-2 and TRBJ1-4; TRBD1 aligns across 7 bases. Trimming at V came to 5 bases and at J to 3 bases, leaving 9 bases not matched to a gene. This CDR3 has 16 residues. Germline values: CDR1 SGHAT, CDR2 FQNNGV. CDR3 sequence: CASSPQGGYANEKLFF. The CDR3 nucleotides are TGTGCCAGCAGCCCGCAGGGGGGTTATGCTAATGAAAAACTGTTTTTT.

The CDR3 loop is CASSGTGGFEKLFF. The CDR3 DNA sequence: TGCGCCAGCAGCGGGACAGGGGGGTTCGAAAAACTGTTTTTT. The chain has TRBV5-1 and TRBJ1-4; 11 bases line up with TRBD1. After removal of 4 bases from V and 8 bases from J, the junction contained 4 bases not matched to a gene. There are 14 residues in the CDR3. The V gene's germline CDR1 is SGHRS and CDR2 YFSETQ.

The V gene is TRBV28, the J gene TRBJ1-2; 7 nucleotides line up with TRBD1. V was clipped by 1 base and J by 3 bases; unmatched bases: 5. CDR3 size: 15 residues. Germline CDR1 is MDHEN and CDR2 is SYDVKM. In DNA form, the CDR3 reads TGTGCCAGCAGTTTATACGGTGGACAGGACTATGGCTACACCTTC. This encodes CASSLYGGQDYGYTF.

This clone was seen a few times. V is TRBV19 and J is TRBJ1-2, with 8 nucleotides matching TRBD1. V dropped 3 bases and J dropped 6; count of bases not matched to a gene: 9. CDR1 and CDR2 (germline): LNHDA, SQIVND (reference sequence). The CDR3 length is 15 residues. The CDR3, as DNA: TGTGCCAGTAGTATTGGCAGGGGGCAATCCCATGGCTACACCTTC. Translation gives CASSIGRGQSHGYTF.

The rearrangement joins TRBV7-9 to TRBJ1-1; 7 nucleotides align to TRBD1. V lost 4 bases to trimming and J lost 2 bases; unmatched junction nucleotides: 4. Germline loops: CDR1 SEHNR, CDR2 FQNEAQ (reference sequence). This CDR3 comprises 14 residues. The CDR3 loop reads CASSSGQSNTEAFF. CDR3 nucleotides: TGTGCCAGCAGCTCGGGACAGAGTAACACTGAAGCTTTCTTT.

The chain recombines TRBV14 with TRBJ2-2; weak D call: TRBD2 (6 bases). Trimming removed 4 bases from V and 5 bases from J, with 14 bases in between. The CDR3 has 15 residues. CDR1 is SGHDN, CDR2 FVKESK, per germline. The CDR3 sequence: CASSRRMGRTGELFF. The CDR3 DNA reads as TGTGCCAGCAGCCGCCGTATGGGGAGGACCGGGGAGCTGTTTTTT.

The chain carries TRBV18 and TRBJ2-1, with 10 bases that match TRBD1. This CDR3 contains 15 residues. The J segment lost 9 bases and the V segment lost 1 base, leaving 6 bases of the junction unmatched. Germline V lookup: CDR1 KGHSH, CDR2 LQKENI. CDR3 bases: TGTGCCAGCTCACCACAGGGACAGGGGATGAGTGAGCAGTTCTTC. Its translation: CASSPQGQGMSEQFF.

V is TRBV5-1 and J is TRBJ1-3; 7 nucleotides align to TRBD1. This CDR3 has 17 amino acids. With V trimmed by 3 bases and J by 0 bases, 9 bases remained unmatched. The V gene's germline CDR1 is SGHRS and CDR2 YFSETQ. The CDR3 region is CASSSEGTVHSGNTIYF. Written as DNA, the CDR3 is TGCGCCAGCAGCTCGGAGGGGACAGTTCACTCTGGAAACACCATATATTTT.

The V and J genes are TRBV6-5 and TRBJ2-7, with 10 bases aligning to TRBD1. Germline V gives CDR1 MNHEY, CDR2 SVGAGI. V trimming: 6 bases; J trimming: 6 bases; junction bases outside the gene matches: 8. The length of the CDR3 is 14 residues. The CDR3 here is CASSDRGRLVEQYF. The CDR3 DNA sequence: TGTGCCAGCAGCGACAGGGGGCGATTGGTCGAGCAGTACTTC.

This clone has more than one count but fewer than ten. Other DNA variants within this sample encode the same CDR3. This rearrangement joins TRBV12-3 or TRBV12-4 to TRBJ1-1; TRBD1 matches at 9 bases. This CDR3 comprises 13 residues. V shed 6 bases and J 1 base; nucleotides not matched to a gene: 0. The CDR3 nucleotides are TGTGCCAGCAGGGGACAGGGGAACACTGAAGCTTTCTTT. This translates into CASRGQGNTEAFF.

This clone showed up just a few times. The chain joins TRBV4-2 to TRBJ2-1; TRBD2 aligns across 7 bases. In germline, CDR1 is LGHNA, CDR2 YNFKEQ. V lost 0 bases and J lost 4; bases outside the gene matches: 3. CDR3 length equals 15 residues. The CDR3 region is CASSQDLAAYNEQFF. The CDR3 DNA reads TGTGCCAGCAGCCAAGACCTAGCGGCATACAATGAGCAGTTCTTC.

This clone was recorded a few times. This sequence joins TRBV6-4 and TRBJ2-3, with D perhaps matching TRBD2 (7 bases). Trimming left V 3 bases short and J 13 bases short, with 17 bases between. CDR1 and CDR2 (germline): MRHNA, SNTAGT. The CDR3 totals 13 residues. The CDR3 nucleotides are TGTGCCAGCAGTGAAGGTTCCGGGGGGCTTAAGTATTTT. It specifies CASSEGSGGLKYF.

The CDR3 sequence is CASSDATRTGNQPQHF. CDR3 nucleotides: TGTGCCAGCAGTGACGCGACTCGGACGGGGAATCAGCCCCAGCATTTT. The rearrangement uses TRBV6-2 or TRBV6-3 and TRBJ1-5; D is unresolved. In germline, CDR1 is MNHEY, CDR2 SVGEGT. The CDR3 covers 16 residues. V lost 5 bases, J lost 4 bases, and 18 bases lay in between.

The chain employs TRBV24-1 and TRBJ2-1; the D gene is possibly TRBD1 (6 bases). Trimming cost V 4 bases and J 12 bases, with 15 bases left between them. The CDR3 is 13 amino acids. Germline lookup yields CDR1 KGHDR and CDR2 SFDVKD. CDR3 residues: CATSELTTGLQFF. DNA for the CDR3: TGTGCCACCAGTGAACTCACCACAGGGTTGCAGTTCTTC.

This chain joins TRBV9 and TRBJ2-1, with 9 nucleotides matching TRBD1. Per the germline V gene, CDR1 is SGDLS and CDR2 is YYNGEE. The V segment lost 0 bases and the J segment 9 bases; nucleotides outside the gene matches: 7. The CDR3 contains 15 residues. CDR3 DNA: TGTGCCAGCAGCGTAGGAACTACAGGGGGCGCTGAGCAGTTCTTC. Protein product: CASSVGTTGGAEQFF.

This clone appeared once. The chain combines TRBV5-1 with TRBJ2-2; 12 bases map to TRBD2. This CDR3 has 17 amino acids. CDR1 is SGHRS, CDR2 YFSETQ, per germline. The V segment lost 4 bases and the J segment 7 bases; nucleotides outside the gene matches: 11. The CDR3 spells CASSAAASGRAHGELFF. The DNA for the CDR3 is TGCGCCAGCAGCGCGGCCGCTAGCGGGAGGGCCCACGGGGAGCTGTTTTTT.

This chain links TRBV3-1 (or the pseudogene TRBV3-2) with TRBJ1-5, with a possible D match to TRBD1 (5 bases). Germline V gene sequence: CDR1 LGHDT, CDR2 YNNKEL (reference sequence). Trimming stripped 4 bases from V and 8 bases from J, with 12 bases between. CDR3 length: 13 residues. The CDR3: CASSPPGVKPQHF. In DNA, the CDR3 is TGTGCCAGCAGCCCGCCGGGGGTGAAGCCCCAGCATTTT.

The chain combines TRBV7-9 with TRBJ1-3; D possibly corresponds to TRBD1 (5 bases). Germline V CDR1 and CDR2: SEHNR, FQNEAQ (reference sequence). Trimming shortened V by 1 base and J by 0 bases, and 13 bases separated the two germline ends. The CDR3 loop spans 17 amino acids. DNA for the CDR3: TGTGCCAGCAGCTTAGGGACTGGGGGGTCCTCTGGAAACACCATATATTTT. Translating it yields CASSLGTGGSSGNTIYF.